This T cell receptor beta chain comes out of a study of cytomegalovirus exposure and HLA in healthy donors. General study results and limits: An analysis was carried out at a later point. It showed that HLA-associated TCR beta chains were more clonally expanded than equally common non-associated chains.

Germline V gives CDR1 MNHNS, CDR2 SASEGT. The length of the CDR3 is 16 residues. With V trimmed by 2 bases and J by 2 bases, 4 bases remained unmatched. Points on this clone: Its matching antigen is unknown.

13 Jbeta primers and 60 Vbeta primers were used for the PCR. Produced via immunoSEQ multiplex PCR; TCRdb's table is partial and in-frame only. Its listing shows more than 110,000 clones. The source is a man aged 35-49 years in good health and CMV-seronegative. The specimen was PBMCs. V is TRBV6-1 and J is TRBJ1-3; 9 bases match TRBD1. The CDR3 region is CASSEYRQGAGNTIYF. CDR3 nucleotide sequence: TGTGCCAGCAGTGAATACCGACAGGGGGCTGGAAACACCATATATTTT.